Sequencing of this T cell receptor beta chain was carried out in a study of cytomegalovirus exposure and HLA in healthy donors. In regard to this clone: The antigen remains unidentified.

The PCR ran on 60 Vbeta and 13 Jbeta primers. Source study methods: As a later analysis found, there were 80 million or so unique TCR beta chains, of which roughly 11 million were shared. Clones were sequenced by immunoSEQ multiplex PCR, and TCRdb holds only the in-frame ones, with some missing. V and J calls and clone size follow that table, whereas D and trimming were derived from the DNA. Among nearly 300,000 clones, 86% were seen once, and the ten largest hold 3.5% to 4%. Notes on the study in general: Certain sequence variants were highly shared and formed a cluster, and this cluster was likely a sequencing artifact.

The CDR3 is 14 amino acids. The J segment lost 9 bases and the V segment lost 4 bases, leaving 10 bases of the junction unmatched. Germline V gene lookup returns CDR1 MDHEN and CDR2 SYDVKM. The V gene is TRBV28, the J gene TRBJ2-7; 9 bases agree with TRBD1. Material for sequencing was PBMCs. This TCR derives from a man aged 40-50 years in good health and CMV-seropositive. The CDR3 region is CASSWDRELRGQYF. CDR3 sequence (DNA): TGTGCCAGCAGTTGGGACAGGGAGTTACGAGGGCAGTACTTC.